Each of the 3 T cell receptor beta chains below was sequenced from the same sample in a study of OX40 agonist ivuxolimab in advanced cancers. Libraries were constructed by the immunoSEQ multiplex PCR assay. Not all clones reach the TCRdb copy of this immuneACCESS table, which keeps in-frame sequences only. Checked studies attribute under half of the gap to unresolved V genes and leave the rest unexplained. This sample holds 26,000 or so clones; roughly 82% were observed only once. Under 30% of the sample goes to the ten largest clones. The sample consisted of CD4+ or CD8+ T cells sorted from blood, taken in a trial of the OX40 agonist ivuxolimab. Every receptor here comes from an adult with an advanced solid tumor such as melanoma, head and neck, liver or kidney cancer.

In its sample, this clone was seen once. This chain connects TRBV18 to TRBJ1-1, with 7 bases aligning to TRBD1. The ends lost 1 base at V and 5 bases at J; junction bases unmatched: 4. Germline CDR1 is KGHSH and CDR2 is LQKENI. CDR3 length: 14 amino acids. The CDR3 nucleotides are TGTGCCAGCTCACCACGAGCAGGGGGGACTGAAGCTTTCTTT. Protein sequence: CASSPRAGGTEAFF.

This clone is termed medium-sized. V usage is TRBV19 and J usage is TRBJ2-1, with 8 bases aligning to TRBD2. The CDR3 is made up of 15 amino acids. Looked up from germline, CDR1 is LNHDA and CDR2 is SQIVND (reference sequence). V lost 8 bases, J lost 5 bases, and 11 bases stayed unmatched. The CDR3 here is CASSVRAGANNEQFF. Here the CDR3 DNA reads TGTGCCAGTTCGGTCCGAGCGGGAGCCAACAATGAGCAGTTCTTC.

The chain has TRBV7-2 and TRBJ2-1; no definite D call. Trimming removed 8 bases from V and 8 bases from J, with 22 bases in between. Looked up from germline, CDR1 is SGHTA and CDR2 is FQGNSA. The CDR3 spans 15 residues. CDR3 DNA sequence: TGTGCCAGCGGCAGAGTGGGATTGTTGGGCGATGAGCAGTTCTTC. Amino acid sequence: CASGRVGLLGDEQFF.